Presented here are 25 T cell receptor beta chains from one specimen sequenced in a study of T cells in women clearing cervical HPV infection. This table comes from immunoSEQ multiplex PCR, and its TCRdb copy is limited to in-frame clones, with some not included. This sample's table has some 40,000 clones. Material for sequencing was blood buffy coat. These TCRs come from a woman between 18 and 69 years old with a cervical HPV16 infection that either progressed to CIN3+ or cleared (not recorded which).

CDR3 region: CASSLRRGAFF. The CDR3 bases that were read are TGTGCCAGCAGCTTACGCAGGGGA. The V call is TRBV7-2, the J call TRBJ1-1, with D possibly matching TRBD1 (6 bases). From the germline J gene comes the end of the CDR3, since the read stops 3 residues before it. In germline, CDR1 is SGHTA, CDR2 FQGNSA. The length of the CDR3 is 11 residues.

Worth noting for this clone: The read ends 3 residues before the CDR3 terminus; that terminus is restored from the germline J gene. The gene calls are TRBV20-1 and TRBJ2-5, with a weak D call TRBD1 (5 bases). V shed 3 bases and J shed 1 base, with 15 bases lying between them. The CDR3 is 15 residues long. From germline, CDR1 is DFQATT and CDR2 SNEGSKA (reference sequence). Here the CDR3 reads CSASSTDSTQETQYF. The DNA read from the CDR3 is TGCAGTGCTAGTTCTACCGACAGCACCCAAGAGACC.

Note on this clone: Sequencing ends 3 residues short of the CDR3 end; the germline J gene provides the rest. This sequence joins TRBV7-6 and TRBJ2-3; 11 bases line up with TRBD1. CDR3 size: 15 residues. Germline CDR1 SGHVS, CDR2 FNYEAQ. CDR3 amino acids: CASSHPDRGHGTQYF. The CDR3 DNA, read in part, is TGTGCCAGCAGCCACCCGGACAGGGGGCATGGGACG.

About this clone: The CDR3 end is not reached by the read, which stops 3 residues before it; the germline J gene fills it in. The chain links TRBV4-1 to TRBJ2-7; 11 positions agree with TRBD2. After removal of 4 bases from V and 2 bases from J, the junction contained 10 bases not matched to a gene. Germline loops: CDR1 MGHRA, CDR2 YSYEKL. The CDR3 is 17 amino acids. This CDR3 is CASSPSASGGTPYEQYF. CDR3 DNA (partial): TGCGCCAGCAGCCCCTCCGCTAGCGGGGGGACCCCCTACGAG.

As to this clone: The read ends 3 residues before the CDR3 terminus; that terminus is restored from the germline J gene. The chain uses TRBV6-4 and TRBJ2-3, with D possibly TRBD1 on 9 matching bases. The CDR3 spans 21 residues. CDR1 is MRHNA and CDR2 is SNTAGT in the germline V gene. V was cut by 2 bases and J by 2 bases, with 29 bases left in between. The CDR3 DNA, read in part, is TGTGCCAGCAGTGACGTCGGGACAGGGTGGCTAGCGGGTGGGGACACAGATACG. It specifies CASSDVGTGWLAGGDTDT. The whole CDR3 reads CASSDVGTGWLAGGDTDTQYF.

Incomplete CDR3 DNA: TGTGCCAGTATCCCCACTAGCACGAACACCGGGGAG. Its translation: CASIPTSTNTGE. The whole CDR3 region reads CASIPTSTNTGELFF. This chain uses TRBV19 with TRBJ2-2, with a weak D call TRBD2 (6 bases). The read stops 3 residues short of the end of the CDR3; the missing end is completed from the germline J gene. The CDR3 consists of 15 residues. Germline loops: CDR1 LNHDA, CDR2 SQIVND (reference sequence). Between the trimmed V and J ends, which lost 7 bases and 0 bases, there was a span of 12 bases.

Details on this clone: The missing CDR3 end, 3 residues past where the read stops, is filled in from the germline J gene. The chain carries TRBV5-5 and TRBJ2-4; TRBD1 might be the D (5 bases). CDR3 length equals 14 residues. CDR1 is SGHKS, CDR2 YYEKEE, per germline (reference sequence). The CDR3 loop reads CASSLAAGQETQYF. The part of the CDR3 DNA that was read is TGTGCCAGCAGCTTGGCGGCAGGACAAGAGACT. Based on the CDR3 plus reference TRBV5-5 and TRBJ2-4, the full variable domain is DAGVTQSPTHLIKTRGQQVTLRCSPISGHKSVSWYQQVLGQGPQFIFQYYEKEERGRGNFPDRFSARQFPNYSSELNVNALLLGDSALYLCASSLAAGQETQYFGAGTRLSVL.

Worth noting for this clone: The CDR3 end is not reached by the read, which stops 3 residues before it; the germline J gene fills it in. V and J are TRBV7-9 and TRBJ1-4; TRBD1 matches at 7 bases. After removal of 4 bases from V and 5 bases from J, the junction contained 4 bases not matched to a gene. The CDR3 covers 14 residues. Per the germline V gene, CDR1 is SEHNR and CDR2 is FQNEAQ (reference sequence). Partial CDR3 DNA: TGTGCCAGCAGCTCGGGACAGCTCAATGAAAAA. Translating it yields CASSSGQLNEK. The CDR3 reads in full as CASSSGQLNEKLFF.

Concerning this clone itself: The read halts 3 residues ahead of the CDR3 end, with the missing end drawn from the germline J gene. Additional DNA sequences in this sample encode the identical CDR3. This chain links TRBV7-8 with TRBJ1-3; 9 nucleotides line up with TRBD1. Germline trimming cut 5 bases from V and 2 bases from J; bases unmatched to any gene: 13. From germline, CDR1 is SGHVS and CDR2 FQNEAQ. This CDR3 contains 18 residues. CDR3 DNA, as far as it was read: TGTGCCAGCAGCCCGAGGACAGGGGTTATCCTTCCTGGAAACACC. This gives the protein CASSPRTGVILPGNT. The full CDR3 protein is CASSPRTGVILPGNTIYF. Drawing the rest from reference TRBV7-8 and TRBJ1-3, the complete variable domain is GAGVSQSPRYKVAKRGQDVALRCDPISGHVSLFWYQQALGQGPEFLTYFQNEAQLDKSGLPSDRFFAERPEGSVSTLKIQRTQQEDSAVYLCASSPRTGVILPGNTIYFGEGSWLTVV.

For this clone: The read ends 3 residues early relative to the CDR3; the germline J gene fills the gap. The gene calls are TRBV2 and TRBJ2-7, with 8 bases identical to TRBD1. V lost 7 bases and J lost 4; bases outside the gene matches: 9. This CDR3 comprises 14 residues. Germline lookup yields CDR1 SNHLY and CDR2 FYNNEI. This CDR3 reads CASIRTGQSYEQYF. Partial CDR3 DNA: TGTGCCAGCATCAGGACAGGGCAATCTTACGAG. The whole variable domain, filled in from reference TRBV2 and TRBJ2-7, reads EPEVTQTPSHQVTQMGQEVILRCVPISNHLYFYWYRQILGQKVEFLVSFYNNEISEKSEIFDDQFSVERPDGSNFTLKIRSTKLEDSAMYFCASIRTGQSYEQYFGPGTRLTVT.

The chain's CDR3 is CASSQGLRGQNTEAFF. The sequenced part of the CDR3 DNA is TGCGCCAGCAGCCAAGGTCTGAGGGGGCAGAACACTGAA. The chain uses TRBV4-1 and TRBJ1-1; TRBD1 aligns across 7 bases. The read ends 3 residues early relative to the CDR3; the germline J gene fills the gap. The germline gives CDR1 MGHRA, CDR2 YSYEKL. The CDR3 contains 16 residues. V trimming: 1 base; J trimming: 1 base; junction bases outside the gene matches: 6.

Details on this clone: The read ends 3 residues shy of where the CDR3 ends; the end is completed using the germline J gene. The rearrangement joins TRBV7-2 to TRBJ2-4, with 7 bases matching TRBD2. The CDR3 has 13 residues. The J segment lost 6 bases and the V segment lost 4 bases, leaving 3 bases of the junction unmatched. Germline V gene sequence: CDR1 SGHTA, CDR2 FQGNSA. CDR3 DNA, as far as it was read: TGTGCCAGCAGCTATTCTAGCGGAAACATT. This sequence encodes CASSYSSGNI. The whole CDR3 sequence reads CASSYSSGNIQYF.

As regards this clone: The CDR3 end is not reached by the read, which stops 3 residues before it; the germline J gene fills it in. This sequence joins TRBV5-1 and TRBJ2-3, with TRBD1 as a possible D gene (6 bases). The CDR3 is 15 residues long. The germline gives CDR1 SGHRS, CDR2 YFSETQ. Trimming removed 1 base from V and 2 bases from J, with 11 bases in between. The CDR3 here is CASSLSGHDTDTQYF. CDR3 DNA (partial): TGCGCCAGCAGCTTGTCGGGACACGACACAGATACG.

As concerns this clone: With the read ending 3 residues before the CDR3 end, the germline J gene is used to fill in that end. The V call is TRBV2, the J call TRBJ2-2, with D possibly TRBD2 on 6 matching bases. This CDR3 is built from 13 residues. Germline loops: CDR1 SNHLY, CDR2 FYNNEI. This CDR3 reads CASTARSREKLFF. Incomplete CDR3 DNA: TGTGCCAGCACCGCGAGGTCGCGGGAAAAG.

Comments on this clone: The read terminates 3 residues before the CDR3 end, so the remaining end is supplied by the germline J gene. The rearrangement uses TRBV7-6 and TRBJ2-3, with D perhaps matching TRBD1 (7 bases). Germline values: CDR1 SGHVS, CDR2 FNYEAQ. The CDR3 runs 16 residues. Trimming left V 1 base short and J 5 bases short, with 16 bases between. The CDR3 is CASSLGAGGFGDTQYF. The DNA read from the CDR3 is TGTGCCAGCAGCTTAGGGGCAGGGGGGTTTGGAGATACG.

As regards this clone: The CDR3 is cut off 3 residues early in the read; its end comes from the germline J gene. The V and J genes are TRBV7-9 and TRBJ1-2; no definite D call. CDR1 is SEHNR and CDR2 is FQNEAQ in the germline V gene (reference sequence). The germline V and J ends were trimmed by 1 base and 7 bases, with 10 bases remaining between them. The CDR3 covers 13 residues. The CDR3 reads CASSLVEDTGYTF. CDR3 bases read: TGTGCCAGCAGCTTAGTTGAAGACACTGGC. Based on the CDR3 plus reference TRBV7-9 and TRBJ1-2, the full variable domain is DTGVSQNPRHKITKRGQNVTFRCDPISEHNRLYWYRQTLGQGPEFLTYFQNEAQLEKSRLLSDRFSAERPKGSFSTLEIQRTEQGDSAMYLCASSLVEDTGYTFGSGTRLTVV.

For this clone: The CDR3 end lies 3 residues beyond the end of the read and is filled in from the germline J gene. This chain connects TRBV20-1 to TRBJ1-4, with D perhaps matching TRBD1 (6 bases). The CDR3 is 13 residues long. Per the germline V gene, CDR1 is DFQATT and CDR2 is SNEGSKA (reference sequence). Trimming took 5 bases from V and 4 from J, leaving 11 bases between them. This chain's CDR3 is CSAQTGLNEKLFF. CDR3 bases read: TGCAGTGCTCAGACAGGACTTAATGAAAAA.

As regards this clone: The read ends 3 residues early relative to the CDR3; the germline J gene fills the gap. V and J are TRBV3-1 (or the pseudogene TRBV3-2) and TRBJ2-7; perhaps TRBD1 as D (5 bases). Germline V CDR1 and CDR2: LGHDT, YNNKEL (reference sequence). The CDR3 runs 11 residues. With 8 bases removed from V and 6 bases from J, the gap between germline ends came to 11 bases. The CDR3 sequence: CASHNQGEQYF. The covered CDR3 bases are TGTGCCAGCCATAACCAGGGCGAG.

As for this clone: Coverage ceases 3 residues before the CDR3 finishes, and the germline J gene fills in the end. This rearrangement joins TRBV19 to TRBJ1-2, with D possibly TRBD1 on 6 matching bases. The germline CDR1 and CDR2 sequences are LNHDA and SQIVND (reference sequence). This CDR3 contains 14 residues. CDR3 loop: CASSPQVDSYDYTF. The part of the CDR3 DNA that was read is TGTGCCAGTAGTCCACAGGTGGACAGCTACGAC. Together with reference TRBV19 and TRBJ1-2, the CDR3 gives the full variable domain: DGGITQSPKYLFRKEGQNVTLSCEQNLNHDAMYWYRQDPGQGLRLIYYSQIVNDFQKGDIAEGYSVSREKKESFPLTVTSAQKNPTAFYLCASSPQVDSYDYTFGSGTRLTVV.

Regarding this clone: The read terminates 3 residues ahead of where the CDR3 ends, so the germline J gene completes it. The genes are TRBV5-1 and TRBJ2-1, with TRBD2 matching over 7 bases. The CDR3 loop spans 13 amino acids. V shed 1 base, J shed 5 bases, and the junction held 0 bases outside the gene matches. Germline V lookup: CDR1 SGHRS, CDR2 YFSETQ. The CDR3 sequence: CASSLRGDNEQFF. The CDR3 bases that were read are TGCGCCAGCAGCTTGCGGGGGGACAATGAG.

CDR3 bases read: TGTGCCAGCTCACCCTCAGGGGGAGACGGGGAG. Protein product: CASSPSGGDGE. The full CDR3 protein reads CASSPSGGDGELFF. This rearrangement joins TRBV18 to TRBJ2-2; 7 positions agree with TRBD1. The DNA ends 3 residues before the CDR3 does, and the rest of the CDR3 is filled in from the germline J gene. Germline CDR1 KGHSH, CDR2 LQKENI. The CDR3 is made up of 14 amino acids. The V segment lost 3 bases and the J segment 7 bases; nucleotides outside the gene matches: 5.

The CDR3 is CASSFDRGGEQYF. The sequenced CDR3 bases are TGTGCCAGCAGCTTCGACAGGGGCGGCGAG. The genes are TRBV7-9 and TRBJ2-7, with 8 bases matching TRBD1. The sequenced fragment ends 3 residues before the CDR3 boundary, so the rest is inferred from the germline J gene. There are 13 residues in the CDR3. V dropped 3 bases and J dropped 6; count of bases not matched to a gene: 4. Germline CDR1 reads SEHNR; CDR2 reads FQNEAQ (reference sequence).

With respect to this clone: The missing CDR3 end, 3 residues past where the read stops, is filled in from the germline J gene. The J gene is TRBJ2-5, the V gene TRBV5-1; 11 bases line up with TRBD2. Germline assignment: CDR1 SGHRS and CDR2 YFSETQ. The J segment lost 5 bases and the V segment lost 6 bases, leaving 12 bases of the junction unmatched. The CDR3 covers 16 residues. CDR3 protein: CASTPLSGRAVETQYF. The covered CDR3 bases are TGCGCCAGCACTCCCCTTAGCGGGAGGGCCGTGGAGACC.

In regard to this clone: The missing CDR3 end, 3 residues past where the read stops, is filled in from the germline J gene. V is TRBV5-4 and J is TRBJ2-2; maybe TRBD2 (6 bases). From germline, CDR1 is SGHNT and CDR2 YYREEE (reference sequence). V was cut by 7 bases and J by 3 bases, with 16 bases left in between. The CDR3 covers 15 residues. The covered CDR3 bases are TGTGCCAGCTCACTGGGGGGTGTGGACACCGGGGAG. Amino acids: CASSLGGVDTGE. The entire CDR3 protein is CASSLGGVDTGELFF.

With regard to this clone: The read stops 3 residues short of the end of the CDR3; the missing end is completed from the germline J gene. V and J are TRBV2 and TRBJ1-4, with TRBD1 as a possible D gene (5 bases). Trimming removed 7 bases from V and 5 bases from J, with 17 bases in between. The germline V gene encodes CDR1 SNHLY and CDR2 FYNNEI. The length of the CDR3 is 15 residues. Incomplete CDR3 DNA: TGTGCCAGCACCGCTTGGGGCGGAGAAAATGAAAAA. Translated, it gives CASTAWGGENEK. The CDR3, in full, reads CASTAWGGENEKLFF.